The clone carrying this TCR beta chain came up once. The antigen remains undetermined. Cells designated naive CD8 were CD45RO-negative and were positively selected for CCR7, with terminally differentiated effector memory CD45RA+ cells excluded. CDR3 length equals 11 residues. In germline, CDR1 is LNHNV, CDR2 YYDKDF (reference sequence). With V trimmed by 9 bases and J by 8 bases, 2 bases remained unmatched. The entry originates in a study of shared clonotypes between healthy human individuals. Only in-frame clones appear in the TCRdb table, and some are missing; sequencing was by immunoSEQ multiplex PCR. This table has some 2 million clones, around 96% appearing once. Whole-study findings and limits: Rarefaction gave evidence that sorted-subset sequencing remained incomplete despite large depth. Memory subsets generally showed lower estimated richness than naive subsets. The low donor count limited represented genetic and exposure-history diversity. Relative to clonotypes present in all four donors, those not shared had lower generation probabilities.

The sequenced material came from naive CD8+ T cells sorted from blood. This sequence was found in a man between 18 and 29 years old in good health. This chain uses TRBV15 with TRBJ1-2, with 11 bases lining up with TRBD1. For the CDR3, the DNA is TGTGCCACTCGGGACAGGGGGGGCTACACCTTC. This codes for CATRDRGGYTF.